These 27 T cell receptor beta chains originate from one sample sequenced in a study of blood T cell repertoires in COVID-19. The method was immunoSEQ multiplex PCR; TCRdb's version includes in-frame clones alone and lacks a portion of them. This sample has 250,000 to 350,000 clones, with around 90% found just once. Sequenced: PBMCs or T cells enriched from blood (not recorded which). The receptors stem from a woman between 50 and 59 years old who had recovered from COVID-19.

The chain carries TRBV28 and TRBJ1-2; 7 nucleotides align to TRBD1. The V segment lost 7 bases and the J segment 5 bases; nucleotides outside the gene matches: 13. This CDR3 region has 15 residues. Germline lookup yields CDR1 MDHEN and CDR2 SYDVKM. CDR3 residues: CASNQKGALRYGYTF. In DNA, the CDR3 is TGTGCCAGCAACCAAAAGGGGGCCTTACGGTATGGCTACACCTTC.

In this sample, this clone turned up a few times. The DNA of the CDR3 is TGTGCCAGCGGGGGGGGGAGACGGACCACAACTAATGAAAAACTGTTTTTT. Translating gives CASGGGRRTTTNEKLFF. The chain recombines TRBV2 with TRBJ1-4; a weak D match, TRBD1 (5 bases). This CDR3 has 17 amino acids. From germline, CDR1 is SNHLY and CDR2 FYNNEI. The ends were cut back, 8 bases at V and 0 bases at J, with 19 bases in the middle.

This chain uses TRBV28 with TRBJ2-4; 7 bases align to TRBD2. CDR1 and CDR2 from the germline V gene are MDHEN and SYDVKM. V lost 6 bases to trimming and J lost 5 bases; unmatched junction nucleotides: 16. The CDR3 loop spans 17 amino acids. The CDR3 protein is CASRTGGGPVRENIQYF. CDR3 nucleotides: TGTGCCAGCAGGACCGGCGGGGGTCCCGTTCGGGAAAACATTCAGTACTTC.

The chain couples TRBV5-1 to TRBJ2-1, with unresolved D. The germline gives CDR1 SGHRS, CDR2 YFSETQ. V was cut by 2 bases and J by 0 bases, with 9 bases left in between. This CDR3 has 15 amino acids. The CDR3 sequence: CASSFQASSYNEQFF. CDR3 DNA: TGCGCCAGCAGCTTCCAGGCGAGCTCCTACAATGAGCAGTTCTTC.

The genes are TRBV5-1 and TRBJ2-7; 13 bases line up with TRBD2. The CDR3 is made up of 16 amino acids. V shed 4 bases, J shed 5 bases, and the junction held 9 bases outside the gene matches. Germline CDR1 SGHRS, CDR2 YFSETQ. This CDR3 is CASSAGRTSGSDEQYF. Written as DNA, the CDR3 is TGCGCCAGCAGCGCGGGGAGGACTAGCGGGAGTGACGAGCAGTACTTC.

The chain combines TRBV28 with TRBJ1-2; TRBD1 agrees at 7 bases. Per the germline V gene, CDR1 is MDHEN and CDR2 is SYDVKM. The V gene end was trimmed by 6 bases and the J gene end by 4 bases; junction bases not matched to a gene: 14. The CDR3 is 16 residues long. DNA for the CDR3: TGTGCCAGCAGCGATATGACAGGGAGAAGGAGCTATGGCTACACCTTC. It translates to CASSDMTGRRSYGYTF.

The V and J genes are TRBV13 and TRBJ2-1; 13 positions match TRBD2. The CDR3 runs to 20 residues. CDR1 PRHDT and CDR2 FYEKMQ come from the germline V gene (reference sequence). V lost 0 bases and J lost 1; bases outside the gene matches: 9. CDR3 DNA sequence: TGTGCCAGCAGCTTAGGGGGCGGGACTAGCGGGAAGAGGTCCTACAATGAGCAGTTCTTC. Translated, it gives CASSLGGGTSGKRSYNEQFF.

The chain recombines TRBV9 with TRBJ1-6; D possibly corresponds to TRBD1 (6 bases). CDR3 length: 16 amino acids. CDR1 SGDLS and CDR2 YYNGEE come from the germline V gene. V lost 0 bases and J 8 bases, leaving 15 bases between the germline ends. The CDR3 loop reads CASSVDRGGVDSPLHF. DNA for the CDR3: TGTGCCAGCAGCGTAGATCGGGGGGGCGTCGATTCACCCCTCCACTTT.

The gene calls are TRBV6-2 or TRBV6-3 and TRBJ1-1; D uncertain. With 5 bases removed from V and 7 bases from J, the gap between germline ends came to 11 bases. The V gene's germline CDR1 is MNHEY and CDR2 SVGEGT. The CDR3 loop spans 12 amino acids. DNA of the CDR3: TGTGCCAGCAGTCGGTCGTACGGTGAAGCTTTCTTT. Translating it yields CASSRSYGEAFF.

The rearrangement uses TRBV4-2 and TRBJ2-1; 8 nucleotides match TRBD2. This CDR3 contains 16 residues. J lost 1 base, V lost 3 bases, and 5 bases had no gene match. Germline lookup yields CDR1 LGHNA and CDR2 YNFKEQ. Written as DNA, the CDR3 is TGTGCCAGCAGCCACGACACTAGCGGATCCTACAATGAGCAGTTCTTC. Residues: CASSHDTSGSYNEQFF.

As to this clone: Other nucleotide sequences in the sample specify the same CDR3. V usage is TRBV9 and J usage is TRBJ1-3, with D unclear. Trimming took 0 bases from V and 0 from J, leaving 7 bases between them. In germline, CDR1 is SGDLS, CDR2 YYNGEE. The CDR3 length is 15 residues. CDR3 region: CASSVGSGSGNTIYF. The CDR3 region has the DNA TGTGCCAGCAGCGTAGGGTCGGGCTCTGGAAACACCATATATTTT. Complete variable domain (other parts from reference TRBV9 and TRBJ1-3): DSGVTQTPKHLITATGQRVTLRCSPRSGDLSVYWYQQSLDQGLQFLIQYYNGEERAKGNILERFSAQQFPDLHSELNLSSLELGDSALYFCASSVGSGSGNTIYFGEGSWLTVV.

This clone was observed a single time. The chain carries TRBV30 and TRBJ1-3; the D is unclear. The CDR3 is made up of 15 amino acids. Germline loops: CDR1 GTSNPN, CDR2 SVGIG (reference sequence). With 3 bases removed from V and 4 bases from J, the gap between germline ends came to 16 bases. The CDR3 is CAWSLPRGAGNTIYF. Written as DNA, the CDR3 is TGTGCCTGGAGCCTCCCCCGCGGAGCCGGAAACACCATATATTTT.

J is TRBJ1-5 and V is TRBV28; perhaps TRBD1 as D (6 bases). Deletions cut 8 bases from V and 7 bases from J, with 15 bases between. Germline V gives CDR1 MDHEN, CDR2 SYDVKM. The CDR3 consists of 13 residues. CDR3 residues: CASGGRERQPQHF. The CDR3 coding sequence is TGTGCCAGCGGGGGCAGGGAAAGACAGCCCCAGCATTTT.

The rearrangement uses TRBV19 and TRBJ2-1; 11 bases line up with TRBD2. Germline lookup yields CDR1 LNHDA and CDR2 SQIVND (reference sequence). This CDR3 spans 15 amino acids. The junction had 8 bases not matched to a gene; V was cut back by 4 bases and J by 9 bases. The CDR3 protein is CASSRLTSGIGEQFF. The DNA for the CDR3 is TGTGCCAGTAGTAGGCTGACTAGCGGGATTGGTGAGCAGTTCTTC.

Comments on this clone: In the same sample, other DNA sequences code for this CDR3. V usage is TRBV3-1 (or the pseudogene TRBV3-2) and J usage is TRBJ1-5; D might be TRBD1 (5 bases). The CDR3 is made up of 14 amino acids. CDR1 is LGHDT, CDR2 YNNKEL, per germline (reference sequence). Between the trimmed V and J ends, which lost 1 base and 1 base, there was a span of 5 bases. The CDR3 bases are TGTGCCAGCAGCCAAGGACAGAGCAATCAGCCCCAGCATTTT. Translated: CASSQGQSNQPQHF.

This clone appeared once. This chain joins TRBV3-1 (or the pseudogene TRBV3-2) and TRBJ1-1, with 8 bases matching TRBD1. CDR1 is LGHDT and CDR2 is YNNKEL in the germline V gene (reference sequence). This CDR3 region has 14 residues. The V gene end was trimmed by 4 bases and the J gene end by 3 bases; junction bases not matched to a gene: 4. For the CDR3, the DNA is TGTGCCAGCAGCCCGGCCAGGGGGCACACTGAAGCTTTCTTT. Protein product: CASSPARGHTEAFF.

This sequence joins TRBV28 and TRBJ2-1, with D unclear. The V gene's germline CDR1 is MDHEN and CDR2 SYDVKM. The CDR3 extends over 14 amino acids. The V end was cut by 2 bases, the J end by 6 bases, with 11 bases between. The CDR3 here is CASSLGLSSNEQFF. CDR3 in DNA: TGTGCCAGCAGTTTAGGGCTCTCAAGCAATGAGCAGTTCTTC. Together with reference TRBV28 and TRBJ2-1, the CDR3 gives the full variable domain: DVKVTQSSRYLVKRTGEKVFLECVQDMDHENMFWYRQDPGLGLRLIYFSYDVKMKEKGDIPEGYSVSREKKERFSLILESASTNQTSMYLCASSLGLSSNEQFFGPGTRLTVL.

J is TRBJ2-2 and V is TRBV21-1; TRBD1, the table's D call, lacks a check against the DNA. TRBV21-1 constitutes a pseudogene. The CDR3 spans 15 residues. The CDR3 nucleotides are TGTGCCAGCAGCAAAGAGGACAGGATCACCGGGGAGCTGTTTTTT. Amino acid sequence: CASSKEDRITGELFF.

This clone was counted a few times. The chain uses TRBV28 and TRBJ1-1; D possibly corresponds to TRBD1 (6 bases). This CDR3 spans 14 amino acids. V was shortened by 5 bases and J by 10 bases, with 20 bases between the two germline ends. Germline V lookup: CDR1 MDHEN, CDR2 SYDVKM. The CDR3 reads CASSRQARAFGAFF. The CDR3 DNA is TGTGCCAGCAGTCGACAGGCTCGGGCTTTCGGAGCTTTCTTT.

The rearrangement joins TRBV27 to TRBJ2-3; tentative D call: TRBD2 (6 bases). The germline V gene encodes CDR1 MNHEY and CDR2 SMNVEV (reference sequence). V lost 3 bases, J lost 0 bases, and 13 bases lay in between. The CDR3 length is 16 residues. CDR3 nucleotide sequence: TGTGCCAGCAGTTTCGGGACTGCTTCTAGCACAGATACGCAGTATTTT. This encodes CASSFGTASSTDTQYF.

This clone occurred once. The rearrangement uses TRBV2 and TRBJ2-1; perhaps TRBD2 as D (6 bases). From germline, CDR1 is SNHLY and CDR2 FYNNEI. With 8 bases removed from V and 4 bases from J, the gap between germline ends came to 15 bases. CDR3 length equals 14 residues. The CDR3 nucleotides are TGTGCCAGCGGGCAGGCGGGACCTTACAATGAGCAGTTCTTC. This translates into CASGQAGPYNEQFF.

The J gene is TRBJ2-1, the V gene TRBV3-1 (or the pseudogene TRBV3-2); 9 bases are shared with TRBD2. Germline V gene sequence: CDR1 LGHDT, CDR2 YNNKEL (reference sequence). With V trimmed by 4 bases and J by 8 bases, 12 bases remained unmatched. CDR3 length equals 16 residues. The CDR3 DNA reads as TGTGCCAGCAGCCGCCGAGGTAGCGGGAGTTTGGATGAGCAGTTCTTC. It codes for CASSRRGSGSLDEQFF.

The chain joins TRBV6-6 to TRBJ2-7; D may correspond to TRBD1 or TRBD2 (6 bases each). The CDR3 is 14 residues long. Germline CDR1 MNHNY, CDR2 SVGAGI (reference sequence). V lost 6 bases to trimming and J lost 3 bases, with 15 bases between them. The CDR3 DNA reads TGTGCCAGCAGCCGAGGGGGGTCCGGCTACGAGCAGTACTTC. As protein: CASSRGGSGYEQYF.

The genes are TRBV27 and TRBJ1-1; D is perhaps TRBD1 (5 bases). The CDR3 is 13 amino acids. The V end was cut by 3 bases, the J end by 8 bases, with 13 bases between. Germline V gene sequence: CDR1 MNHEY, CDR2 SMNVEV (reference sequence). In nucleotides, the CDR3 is TGTGCCAGCAGTTTCACAGGACCTTCCGAAGCTTTCTTT. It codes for CASSFTGPSEAFF.

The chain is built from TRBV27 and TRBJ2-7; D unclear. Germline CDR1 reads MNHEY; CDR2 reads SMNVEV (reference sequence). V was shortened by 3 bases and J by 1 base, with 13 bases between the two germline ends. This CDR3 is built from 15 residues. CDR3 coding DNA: TGTGCCAGCAGTTTGATGGCAGGCCTTTCCTACGAGCAGTACTTC. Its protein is CASSLMAGLSYEQYF.

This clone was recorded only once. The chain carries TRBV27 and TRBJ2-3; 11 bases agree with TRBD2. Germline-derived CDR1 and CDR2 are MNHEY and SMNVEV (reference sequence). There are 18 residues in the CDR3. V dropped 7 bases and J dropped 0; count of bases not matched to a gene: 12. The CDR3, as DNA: TGTGCCAGCAAAGCAGTAGCCAGACTAGCGGGAAGCACAGATACGCAGTATTTT. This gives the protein CASKAVARLAGSTDTQYF.

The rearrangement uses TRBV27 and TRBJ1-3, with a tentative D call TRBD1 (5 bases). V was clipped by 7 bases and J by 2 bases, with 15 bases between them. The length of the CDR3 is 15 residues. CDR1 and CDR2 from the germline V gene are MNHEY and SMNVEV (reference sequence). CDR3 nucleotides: TGTGCCAGCAATCTTCAGGGTGACGCTGGAAACACCATATATTTT. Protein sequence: CASNLQGDAGNTIYF.